This TCR beta chain originates from a study of control samples from healthy donors and cancer patients. TCRdb's copy holds only in-frame clones and misses some; the assay was immunoSEQ multiplex PCR. This repertoire shows some 130,000 clones, roughly 91% found once; its top ten account for 1.7%. Sequenced material: PBMCs. This clonotype originated in a man in his fifties or sixties with head and neck cancer.

CDR3 DNA sequence: TGCGCCAGCAGCTATTCTCTGGGGACCCAGACAGATACGCAGTATTTT. Translation: CASSYSLGTQTDTQYF. The chain joins TRBV5-1 to TRBJ2-3; D might be TRBD1 or TRBD2, each matching 5 bases. The CDR3 length is 16 residues. V lost 3 bases, J lost 3 bases, and 17 bases lay in between. Germline-derived CDR1 and CDR2 are SGHRS and YFSETQ.